The 10 T cell receptor beta chains given below trace back to one sample, sequenced in a study of Ad26.COV2.S vaccination and SARS-CoV-2 variants. Produced via immunoSEQ multiplex PCR; TCRdb's table is partial and in-frame only. The sample yields about 97,000 clones, around 82% seen once. The material was peripheral blood, obtained after recovery from COVID-19. The receptors stem from a human donor who had recovered from COVID-19.

The chain combines TRBV7-3 with TRBJ2-3; tentative D call: TRBD1 (6 bases). V dropped 1 base and J dropped 4 bases, with 12 bases sitting between them. The CDR3 extends over 15 amino acids. The germline V gene has CDR1 SGHTA and CDR2 FQGTGA. The CDR3: CASSLKGVHSDTQYF. The DNA of the CDR3 is TGTGCCAGCAGCTTAAAGGGGGTACACTCAGATACGCAGTATTTT.

The rearrangement links TRBV5-1 to TRBJ2-7; D remains ambiguous. The V and J ends lost 8 bases and 5 bases respectively, with 20 bases between them. The CDR3 extends over 14 amino acids. CDR1 and CDR2 (germline): SGHRS, YFSETQ. For the CDR3, the DNA is TGCGCCAGTCACAGCAGCCTGAAGGTAGACGAGCAGTACTTC. This gives the protein CASHSSLKVDEQYF.

This chain links TRBV30 with TRBJ2-2; the D gene is possibly TRBD1 (6 bases). Looked up from germline, CDR1 is GTSNPN and CDR2 is SVGIG (reference sequence). The CDR3 length is 15 residues. Trimming removed 2 bases at V and 8 bases at J, with 18 bases between. The CDR3 region is CAWSIYNRVPGELFF. The CDR3 DNA is TGTGCCTGGAGTATATACAACAGGGTTCCGGGGGAGCTGTTTTTT.

The V and J genes are TRBV5-1 and TRBJ2-5; D gene ambiguous. V was cut by 4 bases and J by 1 base, with 11 bases left in between. The CDR3 has 14 amino acids. From germline, CDR1 is SGHRS and CDR2 YFSETQ. CDR3 region: CASSLGRTQETQYF. Written as DNA, the CDR3 is TGCGCCAGCAGCCTGGGAAGAACCCAAGAGACCCAGTACTTC.

The chain uses TRBV5-6 and TRBJ2-2; 11 nucleotides align to TRBD2. This CDR3 comprises 15 residues. Per germline, CDR1 SGHDT and CDR2 YYEEEE. Trimming removed 0 bases from V and 6 bases from J; junction bases left unmatched: 1. As DNA, the CDR3 is TGTGCCAGCAGCTTGGGACTAGCGGGGTCCGGGGAGCTGTTTTTT. This encodes CASSLGLAGSGELFF.

The CDR3 nucleotides read TGTGCCAGCTCACCACTCGGGGGGTACGAGCAGTACTTC. This encodes CASSPLGGYEQYF. The rearrangement uses TRBV18 and TRBJ2-7; 7 bases map to TRBD2. Trimming took 1 base from V and 4 from J; bases not matched to a gene: 1. Germline CDR1 KGHSH, CDR2 LQKENI. This CDR3 has 13 residues.

The chain recombines TRBV7-9 with TRBJ1-5, with D possibly TRBD1 on 6 matching bases. Germline CDR1 and CDR2: SEHNR and FQNEAQ (reference sequence). The CDR3 runs 16 residues. V was cut by 2 bases and J by 6 bases, with 17 bases left in between. CDR3 coding DNA: TGTGCCAGCAGCTTATCAGGGGCAGGGCGAGTTCAGCCCCAGCATTTT. Translating gives CASSLSGAGRVQPQHF.

The chain uses TRBV6-5 and TRBJ1-1, with D uncertain. The CDR3 spans 13 residues. V lost 2 bases to trimming and J lost 5 bases, with 9 bases between them. From germline, CDR1 is MNHEY and CDR2 SVGAGI. CDR3 DNA sequence: TGTGCCAGCAGTTACGTGGCGCGGACTGAAGCTTTCTTT. Residues: CASSYVARTEAFF.

V usage is TRBV6-5 and J usage is TRBJ2-7; D remains unclear. Trimming took off 2 bases at V and 4 bases at J, with 12 bases between the two ends. This CDR3 is 14 amino acids long. The germline V gene encodes CDR1 MNHEY and CDR2 SVGAGI. This chain's CDR3 is CASSYLDYGYEQYF. The CDR3 DNA follows: TGTGCCAGCAGTTACCTCGATTACGGATACGAGCAGTACTTC.

The gene calls are TRBV5-6 and TRBJ1-3, with TRBD1 matching over 9 bases. The CDR3 contains 16 residues. The V gene's germline CDR1 is SGHDT and CDR2 YYEEEE. J gave up 0 bases and V 5 bases, and 6 bases lay outside the gene matches. In DNA form, the CDR3 reads TGTGCCAGCAGTCCAGACAGGGGGTTCTCTGGAAACACCATATATTTT. It encodes CASSPDRGFSGNTIYF.